The following is a T cell receptor beta chain sequence with its context. These data belong to a study of shared clonotypes between healthy human individuals. As for the study in general: Samples came from a couple of female and a few male donors aged 18 to 49.

Germline loops: CDR1 SGHKS, CDR2 YYEKEE (reference sequence). The CDR3 has 13 amino acids. Trimming took 3 bases from V and 5 from J, leaving 8 bases between them. In the authors' methods: Filtering was not the same, since immunoSEQ gave junction-only sequences without quality scores. TCRdb's table, derived via immunoSEQ multiplex PCR, lists solely in-frame clones and lacks some. V and J calls plus clone size are reproduced from that table; the DNA served to infer D and trimming. This table has roughly 2.5 million clones, around 94% appearing once. There were only Caucasian adults among the donors, and all lived in Nashville, Tennessee. Naive CD4+ cells were CD45RA-selected; the remaining cells were memory.

This clonotype was obtained from a man younger than 30 in good health. The chain combines TRBV5-5 with TRBJ2-2; maybe TRBD2 (6 bases). Sequencing used naive CD4+ T cells sorted from blood. Subset in this sample: CD45RA+ positively selected. The CDR3 sequence is CASSWGETGELFF. The CDR3 region has the DNA TGTGCCAGCAGCTGGGGGGAGACCGGGGAGCTGTTTTTT.